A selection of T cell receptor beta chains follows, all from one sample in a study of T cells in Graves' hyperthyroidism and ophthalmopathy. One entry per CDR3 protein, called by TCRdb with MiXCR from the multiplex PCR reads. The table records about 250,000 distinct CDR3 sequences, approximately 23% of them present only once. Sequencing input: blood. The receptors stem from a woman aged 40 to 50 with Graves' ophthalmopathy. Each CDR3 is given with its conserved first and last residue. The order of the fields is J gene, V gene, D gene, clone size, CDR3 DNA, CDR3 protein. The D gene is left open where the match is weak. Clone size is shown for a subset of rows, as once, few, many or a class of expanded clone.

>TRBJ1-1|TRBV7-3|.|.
TGTGCCAGCAGTTTTCTCACTGAAGCTTTCTTT
CASSFLTEAFF
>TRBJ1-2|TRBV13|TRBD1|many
TGTGCCAGCAGCTTAGGACAGGGGATGGCCGATGGTAACTATGGCTACACCTTC
CASSLGQGMADGNYGYTF
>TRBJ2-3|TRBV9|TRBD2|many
TGTGCCAGCAGCGTAGCGTCTAGCGGAGGCACAGATACGCAGTATTTT
CASSVASSGGTDTQYF
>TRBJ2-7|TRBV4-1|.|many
TGCGCCAGCAGCCAAGGTCTCAGCTCCTACGAGCAGTACTTC
CASSQGLSSYEQYF
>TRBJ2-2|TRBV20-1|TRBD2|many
TGCAGTGCTAGGACTAGCGGTGGGAACACCGGGGAGCTGTTTTTT
CSARTSGGNTGELFF
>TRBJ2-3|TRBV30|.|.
TGTGCCTGGGTCAAGGGGGATTTCACGACAGATACGCAGTATTTT
CAWVKGDFTTDTQYF
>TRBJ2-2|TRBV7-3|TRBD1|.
TGTGCCAGCAGCTTGGGACAGGGGGCCCACACCGGGGAGCTGTTTTTT
CASSLGQGAHTGELFF
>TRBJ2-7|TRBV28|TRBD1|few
TGTGCCAGCAGGGGTGACGGGACAGGGAGCGAGCAGTACTTC
CASRGDGTGSEQYF
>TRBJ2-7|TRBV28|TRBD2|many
TGTGCCAGCAGTCGGGGACTAGCGGGTCTTAGGGAGCAGTACTTC
CASSRGLAGLREQYF
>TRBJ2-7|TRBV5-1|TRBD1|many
TGCGCCAGCAGCTTGGGTGGCGTGGGGACAGGGTCCGGCGAGCAGTACTTC
CASSLGGVGTGSGEQYF
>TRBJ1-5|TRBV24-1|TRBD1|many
TGTGCCACCAGTGATTCGACAGGGCATAGCAATCAGCCCCAGCATTTT
CATSDSTGHSNQPQHF
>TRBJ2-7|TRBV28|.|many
TGTGCCAGCAGTTCAAGCTCGAGCGGAACCTACGAGCAGTACTTC
CASSSSSSGTYEQYF
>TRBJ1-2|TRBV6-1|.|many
TGTGCCAGCAGTGAAAGGGCGAACTATGGCTACACCTTC
CASSERANYGYTF
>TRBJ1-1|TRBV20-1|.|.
TGCAGTGCTAGTAACAGGGCGACTGAAGCTTTCTTT
CSASNRATEAFF
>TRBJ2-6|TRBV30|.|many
TGTGCCTGGAGTGTCAAGGGGGCTGGGGCCAACGTCCTGACTTTC
CAWSVKGAGANVLTF
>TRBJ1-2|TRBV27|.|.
TGTGCCAGCAGTTTATTAGGGCAGGGGATCGGGGCTAACTATGGCTACACCTTC
CASSLLGQGIGANYGYTF
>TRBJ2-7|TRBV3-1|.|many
TGTGCCAGCAGCCATGGACGTCCCTCCTACGAGCAGTACTTC
CASSHGRPSYEQYF
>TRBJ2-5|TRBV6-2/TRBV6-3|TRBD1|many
TGTGCCAGCAGTCACCGACAGGGACGGGAGACCCAGTACTTC
CASSHRQGRETQYF
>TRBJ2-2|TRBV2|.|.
TGTGCCAGCAGTGAGACGGGAGCGTCCACCTGGGAGCTGTTTTTT
CASSETGASTWELFF
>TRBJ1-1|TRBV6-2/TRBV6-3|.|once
TGTGCCAGCAGTCGGGACATACTGAACACTGAAGCTTTCTTT
CASSRDILNTEAFF
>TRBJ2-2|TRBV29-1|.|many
TGCAGCGTTGAAGGGACCTACGGCGGGGAGCTGTTTTTT
CSVEGTYGGELFF
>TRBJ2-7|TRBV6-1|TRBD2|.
TGTGCCAGCAGAGGAGCGGGAGGCTCCTACGAGCAGTACTTC
CASRGAGGSYEQYF
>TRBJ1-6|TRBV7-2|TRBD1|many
TGTGCCAGCAGCTTAGTGCCAGGGGGTGCCTATAATTCACCCCTCCACTTT
CASSLVPGGAYNSPLHF
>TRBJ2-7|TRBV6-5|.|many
TGTGCCAGCAGTATAACGGGACAAGCCTACGAGCAGTACTTC
CASSITGQAYEQYF
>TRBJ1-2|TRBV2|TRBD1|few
TGTGCCAGCAGTGTAACAGGGGGCAATAACTATGGCTACACCTTC
CASSVTGGNNYGYTF
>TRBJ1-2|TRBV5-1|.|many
TGCGCCAGCAGCTTGGAATTCTATGGCTACACCTTC
CASSLEFYGYTF